This is a list of T cell receptor beta chains from one sample in a study of T cells in Graves' hyperthyroidism and ophthalmopathy. TCRdb re-called the multiplex PCR reads through MiXCR, storing one row per CDR3 protein. The sample has about 400,000 distinct CDR3 sequences, approximately 15% seen once. Source material: blood. The receptors originated from a woman in her twenties or thirties with Graves' hyperthyroidism. CDR3s include the opening cysteine and the closing phenylalanine or tryptophan. Clone sizes are given selectively: once, few, many, or a class where the clone is expanded.

few | TRBV20-1 | CSARDRATGTPLYGYTF
many | TRBV2 | CASSANGGGNTEAFF
many | TRBV5-1 | CASSLELSYEQYF
NA | TRBV25-1 | CASRGQGASYGYTF
few | TRBV7-9 | CASSPIINQPQHF
NA | TRBV4-1 | CASSQDTGVTEAFF
few | TRBV5-1 | CASSLDGTGAFSGANVLTF
many | TRBV7-9 | CASSLALYNEQFF
few | TRBV6-1 | CASTKAGTDTQYF
few | TRBV20-1 | CSVCVEVSYNEQFF
NA | TRBV15 | CATGRLAGELGGDEQFF
many | TRBV6-5 | CASSYYSEYNEQFF
few | TRBV19 | CASSRTSGSLRTNIQYF
many | TRBV20-1 | CSADTKSGYEQYF
few | TRBV2 | CASRRGGNNEQFF
many | TRBV11-1 | CASSLDYQETQYF
few | TRBV12-3/TRBV12-4 | CASSAGLAGGTDTQYF
many | TRBV3-1 | CASSQRGTDTQYF
NA | TRBV4-1 | CASRLGDSSTDTQYF
many | TRBV29-1 | CSADVLTDTQYF
few | TRBV11-2 | CASSPLSGWEDTQYF
many | TRBV30 | CAWSAQFGGLQPQHF
many | TRBV7-8 | CASSLALLNEQFF
NA | TRBV10-2 | CASSESKVSTPGELFF
few | TRBV19 | CASSIGWRETRTDTQYF
NA | TRBV27 | CASSLLAVSSYEQYF
many | TRBV20-1 | CRVPGESSYNEQFF
many | TRBV6-5 | CASSYLRGPSSGNTIYF
NA | TRBV25-1 | CASAAGSSYNSPLHF
NA | TRBV6-2/TRBV6-3 | CASRTGHLPPDIQYF
many | TRBV30 | CAWNPGQGFRDTQYF
few | TRBV27 | CASSSAGRNIQYF
NA | TRBV9 | CASSVVESYGYTF
many | TRBV24-1 | CATSGSTSGRYQETQYF
many | TRBV5-1 | CASSVASVSEQYF
few | TRBV14 | CASSQSGPDTQYF
NA | TRBV28 | CASSQPSYRVNQPQHF
NA | TRBV20-1 | CSARAGTSLNEQFF
few | TRBV29-1 | CSVSTIGTGWIEQYF
few | TRBV19 | CASSPGHNYEQYF
NA | TRBV5-6 | CASSLSGRFHEQYF
many | TRBV3-1 | CASSQGRLPRAFF
few | TRBV18 | CASSLSWDSIYEQYF
few | TRBV7-2 | CASSLVDRPDYGYTF
many | TRBV12-3/TRBV12-4 | CASSFGLELWDNEQFF